Sequencing of this TCR beta chain was carried out in a study of blood T cell repertoires in COVID-19. In the original analysis: Amplification from reference gene primers served as the basis for estimated nucleated cell counts. The assay was immunoSEQ multiplex PCR, and TCRdb's table has in-frame clones only and misses some. That table furnishes V, J and clone size, whereas the DNA furnished D and trimming. Among approximately 88,000 clones listed, over 60% were seen once. Sequenced material: peripheral blood. The sequence came from a human donor in a cohort sampled during active COVID-19.

The CDR3 DNA sequence: TGTGCCAGCAGCGTAGGTCGGAGCGGGAGGTTCACCGGGGAGCTGTTTTTT. The encoded protein is CASSVGRSGRFTGELFF. This sequence joins TRBV9 and TRBJ2-2, with 9 positions matching TRBD2. The CDR3 covers 17 residues. V lost 0 bases and J lost 4; bases outside the gene matches: 7. Germline-derived CDR1 and CDR2 are SGDLS and YYNGEE.